This T cell receptor beta chain appears in the sequencing data of a study of blood T cell repertoires in COVID-19. In the study overall: Both acute and convalescent COVID-19 samples were obtained from the United States, Italy and Spain.

Study members were between about 18 and 100 years old and lived in 20 to 30 US regions. Participants reported their clinical history, and cohort assignment relied on those reports. The germline V gene encodes CDR1 MDHEN and CDR2 SYDVKM. This CDR3 has 13 amino acids. V dropped 6 bases and J dropped 8 bases, with 11 bases sitting between them. Authors' analysis steps: How many nucleated cells were present was estimated from reference gene primer amplification. The assay was immunoSEQ multiplex PCR, and TCRdb's table has in-frame clones only and misses some. From that table come the V and J calls and clone size; the DNA was used to work out D and trimming. The profile covers 150,000 or so clones, with about three quarters appearing a single time and just under 3% taken by the ten largest.

V is TRBV28 and J is TRBJ1-6; no firm D call. This sequence was found in a woman between 45 and 65 years old who had recovered from COVID-19. The sample consisted of PBMCs or T cells enriched from blood (not recorded which). CDR3 amino acids: CASREILDSPLHF. CDR3 sequence (DNA): TGTGCCAGCAGGGAGATTTTGGATTCACCCCTCCACTTT.